The 11 T cell receptor beta chains given below trace back to one sample, sequenced in a study of control samples from healthy donors and cancer patients. The repertoire was sequenced with immunoSEQ multiplex PCR; TCRdb's copy has only in-frame clones and lacks some. This table holds fewer than 200,000 clones, about 90% found once. Source material: blood. The receptors here all came from a woman aged 45-65 years in good health.

V is TRBV6-5 and J is TRBJ1-1; 7 bases are shared with TRBD1. Germline-derived CDR1 and CDR2 are MNHEY and SVGAGI. This CDR3 has 13 amino acids. V lost 8 bases and J lost 0; bases outside the gene matches: 3. CDR3 residues: CASHRGMNTEAFF. The CDR3 region has the DNA TGTGCCAGCCACAGGGGAATGAACACTGAAGCTTTCTTT.

This chain uses TRBV4-1 with TRBJ1-4; D is unclear. V was shortened by 1 base and J by 4 bases, with 13 bases between the two germline ends. The length of the CDR3 is 16 residues. The germline gives CDR1 MGHRA, CDR2 YSYEKL. CDR3 amino acids: CASSQGWAPYNEKLFF. DNA of the CDR3: TGCGCCAGCAGCCAAGGTTGGGCACCTTATAATGAAAAACTGTTTTTT.

V usage is TRBV30 and J usage is TRBJ2-7; D gene ambiguous. V lost 1 base, J lost 6 bases, and 22 bases lay in between. Germline assignment: CDR1 GTSNPN and CDR2 SVGIG (reference sequence). The CDR3 contains 16 residues. The CDR3 sequence: CAWSAQRLTSPGEQYF. In DNA, the CDR3 is TGTGCCTGGAGTGCCCAACGATTGACCAGCCCCGGCGAGCAGTACTTC. Full variable domain (missing parts from reference TRBV30 and TRBJ2-7): SQTIHQWPATLVQPVGSPLSLECTVEGTSNPNLYWYRQAAGRGLQLLFYSVGIGQISSEVPQNLSASRPQDRQFILSSKKLLLSDSGFYLCAWSAQRLTSPGEQYFGPGTRLTVT.

J is TRBJ1-2 and V is TRBV14; D remains ambiguous. The V gene's germline CDR1 is SGHDN and CDR2 FVKESK. V lost 1 base, J lost 0 bases, and 9 bases lay in between. The CDR3 has 15 residues. Here the CDR3 reads CASSQGLPANYGYTF. CDR3 bases: TGTGCCAGCAGCCAAGGGCTGCCAGCTAACTATGGCTACACCTTC.

The V call is TRBV7-2, the J call TRBJ1-1; D gene uncertain. This CDR3 contains 14 residues. V gave up 1 base and J gave up 6 bases, with 12 bases separating them. Per the germline V gene, CDR1 is SGHTA and CDR2 is FQGNSA. CDR3 nucleotide sequence: TGTGCCAGCAGCTTAGAGGAAGGGAGGGCTGAAGCTTTCTTT. Protein: CASSLEEGRAEAFF.

V and J are TRBV9 and TRBJ1-3; no clear D. The germline V gene encodes CDR1 SGDLS and CDR2 YYNGEE. The CDR3 sequence is 16 residues long. V was trimmed by 0 bases and J by 0 bases, leaving 10 bases between them. The CDR3 DNA is TGTGCCAGCAGCGTAGCAGCTGGTGACTCTGGAAACACCATATATTTT. Protein product: CASSVAAGDSGNTIYF.

The DNA for the CDR3 is TGTGCCAGCAGCATAACCGAGCCCCTCCACTTT. It specifies CASSITEPLHF. V gene TRBV7-2 combines with J gene TRBJ1-6; D gene ambiguous. Germline V lookup: CDR1 SGHTA, CDR2 FQGNSA. The CDR3 totals 11 residues. V was pared by 5 bases and J by 13 bases, with 9 bases between.

This chain links TRBV27 with TRBJ1-2; D possibly corresponds to TRBD1 (5 bases). V lost 2 bases to trimming and J lost 7 bases, with 17 bases between them. Germline V CDR1 and CDR2: MNHEY, SMNVEV (reference sequence). This CDR3 has 15 residues. The CDR3 is CASSLRGRDVSGYTF. CDR3 in DNA: TGTGCCAGCAGTTTACGGGGCAGGGACGTGTCTGGCTACACCTTC.

This clone was recorded once. The genes are TRBV6-5 and TRBJ1-2; D gene unclear. The CDR3 is 11 amino acids. Trimming took off 6 bases at V and 7 bases at J, with 9 bases between the two ends. The germline V gene encodes CDR1 MNHEY and CDR2 SVGAGI. The DNA for the CDR3 is TGTGCCAGCAGGAGCAGCCTTGGCTACACCTTC. This gives the protein CASRSSLGYTF.

The rearrangement joins TRBV12-3 or TRBV12-4 to TRBJ2-7; possible D gene TRBD2, 6 bases. The length of the CDR3 is 13 residues. V lost 3 bases and J lost 5, with 11 bases in between. The chain's CDR3 is CASSFGGSHEQYF. The CDR3 nucleotides read TGTGCCAGCAGTTTTGGGGGGTCCCACGAGCAGTACTTC.

J is TRBJ2-6 and V is TRBV6-5, with 7 bases aligning to TRBD2. Germline V gene data show CDR1 as MNHEY and CDR2 as SVGAGI. Trimming at V came to 5 bases and at J to 4 bases, leaving 5 bases not matched to a gene. CDR3 length equals 15 residues. CDR3 sequence (DNA): TGTGCCAGCAGTATGGGAGGGGTCGGGGCCAACGTCCTGACTTTC. Translated, it gives CASSMGGVGANVLTF.